Sequencing of this T cell receptor beta chain was carried out in a study of blood T cell repertoires in COVID-19. Study details: Some COVID-19 samples were acute and others convalescent; all came from the United States, Italy and Spain. Nucleic acid was either cDNA or gDNA, and it came from T cells, B-cell-depleted T cells, or PBMCs.

The V gene end was trimmed by 6 bases and the J gene end by 3 bases; junction bases not matched to a gene: 3. The CDR3 length is 13 residues. Germline V gene lookup returns CDR1 KGHDR and CDR2 SFDVKD. Per the study methods: Amplified reference gene primers provided the basis for estimating nucleated cell counts. Some clones are missing from TCRdb's copy, which holds only in-frame ones; the method was immunoSEQ multiplex PCR. V, J and clone size are those of that table, while D and trimming were read from the DNA. The sample yields fewer than 85,000 clones, around 80% seen once. This TCR came from a woman between 55 and 75 years old with acute or convalescent COVID-19. This chain links TRBV24-1 with TRBJ1-2; 7 bases map to TRBD1. The specimen was peripheral blood. CDR3 DNA sequence: TGTGCCACCAGTAAACAGGGGTACTATGGCTACACCTTC. The encoded protein is CATSKQGYYGYTF.